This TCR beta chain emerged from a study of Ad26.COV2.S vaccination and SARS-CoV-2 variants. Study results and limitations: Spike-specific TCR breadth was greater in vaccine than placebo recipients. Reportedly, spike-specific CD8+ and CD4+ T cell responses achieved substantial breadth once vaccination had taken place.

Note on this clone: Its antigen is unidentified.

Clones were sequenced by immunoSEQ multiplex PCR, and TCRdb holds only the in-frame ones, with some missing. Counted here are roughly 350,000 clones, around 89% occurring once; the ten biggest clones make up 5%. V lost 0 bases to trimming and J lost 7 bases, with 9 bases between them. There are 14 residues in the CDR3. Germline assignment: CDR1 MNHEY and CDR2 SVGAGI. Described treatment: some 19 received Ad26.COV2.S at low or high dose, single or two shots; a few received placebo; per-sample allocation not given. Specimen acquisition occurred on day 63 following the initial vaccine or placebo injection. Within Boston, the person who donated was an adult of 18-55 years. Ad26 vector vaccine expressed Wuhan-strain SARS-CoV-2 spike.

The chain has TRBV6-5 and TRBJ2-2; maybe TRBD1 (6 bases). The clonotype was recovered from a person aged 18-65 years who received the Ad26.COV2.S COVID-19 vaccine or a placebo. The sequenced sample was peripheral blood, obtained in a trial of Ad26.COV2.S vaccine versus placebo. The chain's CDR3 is CASSYSQGSGELFF. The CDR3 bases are TGTGCCAGCAGTTACTCACAGGGTAGCGGGGAGCTGTTTTTT.